The 25 T cell receptor beta chains in this list originate from one sample, sequenced in a study of shared clonotypes between healthy human individuals. TCRdb keeps only in-frame clones here, not all; method: immunoSEQ multiplex PCR. The data contain some 1.5 million clones, 95% to 99% of them seen just once; the ten biggest clones take up 0.4% to 0.45%. The specimen was naive CD4+ T cells sorted from blood. Subset specified: CD45RA+ positively selected. The origin of the receptors is a young man in good health.

V and J are TRBV19 and TRBJ1-1, with D possibly TRBD1 on 5 matching bases. Trimming cost V 5 bases and J 1 base, with 8 bases left between them. This CDR3 has 13 amino acids. The germline V gene encodes CDR1 LNHDA and CDR2 SQIVND (reference sequence). The CDR3 DNA follows: TGTGCCAGTAGTGTTGGACAGAACACTGAAGCTTTCTTT. Translating gives CASSVGQNTEAFF.

This chain connects TRBV6-5 to TRBJ1-2, with 9 nucleotides matching TRBD1. In germline, CDR1 is MNHEY, CDR2 SVGAGI. The CDR3 has 15 residues. V shed 6 bases and J 1 base; nucleotides not matched to a gene: 6. The CDR3 DNA sequence: TGTGCCAGCAGGGGGGGACAGGGAAATAACTATGGCTACACCTTC. It codes for CASRGGQGNNYGYTF.

This clone appeared once. The rearrangement uses TRBV7-9 and TRBJ2-2; 8 bases are a match to TRBD2. Germline V gene sequence: CDR1 SEHNR, CDR2 FQNEAQ (reference sequence). This CDR3 region has 14 residues. Germline trimming cut 6 bases from V and 3 bases from J; bases unmatched to any gene: 3. The CDR3 protein is CASSLLADTGELFF. DNA for the CDR3: TGTGCCAGCAGTTTACTAGCGGACACCGGGGAGCTGTTTTTT.

The chain has TRBV28 and TRBJ2-1; no reliable D call. Per germline, CDR1 MDHEN and CDR2 SYDVKM. Trimming stripped 2 bases from V and 9 bases from J, with 14 bases between. The CDR3 consists of 14 residues. CDR3 nucleotide sequence: TGTGCCAGCAGTTTAATACTTCCGCGAACTGAGCAGTTCTTC. It yields the protein CASSLILPRTEQFF.

This chain uses TRBV7-2 with TRBJ2-7; TRBD1 or TRBD2 may be the D gene (5 bases each). With 0 bases removed from V and 0 bases from J, the gap between germline ends came to 9 bases. In germline, CDR1 is SGHTA, CDR2 FQGNSA. CDR3 size: 15 residues. The CDR3 loop is CASSLAGPYSYEQYF. The CDR3 region has the DNA TGTGCCAGCAGCTTAGCGGGACCCTACTCCTACGAGCAGTACTTC.

J is TRBJ2-1 and V is TRBV15, with TRBD1 matching 9 bases. The ends lost 5 bases at V and 4 bases at J; junction bases unmatched: 6. Germline CDR1 reads LNHNV; CDR2 reads YYDKDF (reference sequence). This CDR3 has 15 residues. In DNA form, the CDR3 reads TGTGCCACCAGCCGGGACAGGGACCTTTACAATGAGCAGTTCTTC. It codes for CATSRDRDLYNEQFF.

J is TRBJ1-5 and V is TRBV6-1; possible D gene TRBD1, 6 bases. Trimming removed 6 bases from V and 4 bases from J, with 16 bases in between. The germline gives CDR1 MNHNS, CDR2 SASEGT. The CDR3 covers 15 residues. The CDR3 DNA follows: TGTGCCAGCAGCCCGAACAGGGTTGGGAATCAGCCCCAGCATTTT. It codes for CASSPNRVGNQPQHF.

The chain is built from TRBV7-9 and TRBJ2-7; possible D gene TRBD1, 6 bases. Germline CDR1 SEHNR, CDR2 FQNEAQ (reference sequence). This CDR3 has 17 residues. Trimming took off 3 bases at V and 2 bases at J, with 20 bases between the two ends. The CDR3 DNA sequence: TGTGCCAGCAGCTTCATCCCGAACCGGGACATCCCCTACGAGCAGTACTTC. It is translated as CASSFIPNRDIPYEQYF.

CDR3 nucleotides: TGTGCCAGCACCCGAACAGGGGGGAACACTGAAGCTTTCTTT. Protein: CASTRTGGNTEAFF. The chain carries TRBV9 and TRBJ1-1; 8 nucleotides match TRBD1. With V trimmed by 6 bases and J by 1 base, 5 bases remained unmatched. The CDR3 is 14 residues long. Looked up from germline, CDR1 is SGDLS and CDR2 is YYNGEE.

The chain carries TRBV5-1 and TRBJ1-2, with TRBD1 matching over 8 bases. The CDR3 is made up of 16 amino acids. With 4 bases clipped from V and 6 bases from J, the junction kept 14 bases outside the gene matches. In germline, CDR1 is SGHRS, CDR2 YFSETQ. The CDR3 DNA follows: TGCGCCAGCAGCCGCCCTCAGGGGGCGCCGGGCGATGGCTACACCTTC. It codes for CASSRPQGAPGDGYTF.

This clone was seen a single time. The chain couples TRBV2 to TRBJ1-1; no definite D call. In germline, CDR1 is SNHLY, CDR2 FYNNEI. V shed 4 bases and J shed 1 base, with 4 bases lying between them. The CDR3 extends over 12 amino acids. The CDR3 is CASSVQNTEAFF. The CDR3 DNA sequence: TGTGCCAGCAGTGTCCAGAACACTGAAGCTTTCTTT.

V usage is TRBV9 and J usage is TRBJ1-2; maybe TRBD1 (6 bases). From germline, CDR1 is SGDLS and CDR2 YYNGEE. The CDR3 has 17 amino acids. With 3 bases removed from V and 6 bases from J, the gap between germline ends came to 24 bases. Here the CDR3 DNA reads TGTGCCAGCAGCGCAGCTGGGGGGGCGCTGAGCCTGGATGGCTACACCTTC. Its protein product is CASSAAGGALSLDGYTF.

This chain uses TRBV5-1 with TRBJ2-7; 8 nucleotides match TRBD2. This CDR3 contains 16 residues. V gave up 3 bases and J gave up 3 bases; unmatched junction bases: 11. CDR1 and CDR2 from the germline V gene are SGHRS and YFSETQ. CDR3 in DNA: TGCGCCAGCAGCTCAGGAGCGGGAGATTTAAGCTACGAGCAGTACTTC. It codes for CASSSGAGDLSYEQYF.

The rearrangement joins TRBV11-2 to TRBJ2-7; D is unclear. Between the trimmed V and J ends, which lost 8 bases and 3 bases, there was a span of 14 bases. The CDR3 has 13 amino acids. The germline gives CDR1 SGHAT, CDR2 FQNNGV. The CDR3, as DNA: TGTGCCAGCGGCAAGGCTCAGCTCTACGAGCAGTACTTC. Translated: CASGKAQLYEQYF. The whole variable domain, remainder taken from reference TRBV11-2 and TRBJ2-7, is EAGVAQSPRYKIIEKRQSVAFWCNPISGHATLYWYQQILGQGPKLLIQFQNNGVVDDSQLPKDRFSAERLKGVDSTLKIQPAKLEDSAVYLCASGKAQLYEQYFGPGTRLTVT.

The chain combines TRBV19 with TRBJ2-7; possible D gene TRBD2, 5 bases. V was shortened by 2 bases and J by 1 base, with 12 bases between the two germline ends. Germline V CDR1 and CDR2: LNHDA, SQIVND (reference sequence). CDR3 length: 15 residues. The CDR3 spells CASSILGGSSYEQYF. The CDR3 bases are TGTGCCAGTAGTATATTGGGCGGGTCTTCCTACGAGCAGTACTTC.

The V gene is TRBV19, the J gene TRBJ2-3, with D uncertain. The V gene's germline CDR1 is LNHDA and CDR2 SQIVND (reference sequence). CDR3 length equals 16 residues. Trimming shortened V by 2 bases and J by 0 bases, and 12 bases separated the two germline ends. The CDR3 loop is CASSIYKAPSTDTQYF. CDR3 DNA: TGTGCCAGTAGTATATATAAAGCCCCGAGCACAGATACGCAGTATTTT.

The genes are TRBV18 and TRBJ2-2; 13 nucleotides agree with TRBD2. The CDR3 spans 18 residues. Germline V gene lookup returns CDR1 KGHSH and CDR2 LQKENI. V lost 5 bases and J lost 6; bases outside the gene matches: 12. The CDR3 reads CASSTKRGTSGIPGELFF. CDR3 in DNA: TGTGCCAGCTCAACTAAACGGGGGACTAGCGGGATTCCCGGGGAGCTGTTTTTT.

This rearrangement joins TRBV11-2 to TRBJ2-7; 9 positions match TRBD2. Looked up from germline, CDR1 is SGHAT and CDR2 is FQNNGV. The CDR3 has 18 residues. V dropped 5 bases and J dropped 2; count of bases not matched to a gene: 16. DNA for the CDR3: TGTGCCAGCAGCCTGAACACGGGACTAGCTACTACGACCTACGAGCAGTACTTC. It codes for CASSLNTGLATTTYEQYF.

This chain connects TRBV5-5 to TRBJ1-5; the D gene is possibly TRBD1 (6 bases). There are 14 residues in the CDR3. Trimming cost V 1 base and J 5 bases, with 10 bases left between them. The germline CDR1 and CDR2 sequences are SGHKS and YYEKEE (reference sequence). CDR3 sequence reads: CASSLIGGDQPQHF. CDR3 DNA: TGTGCCAGCAGCTTGATAGGGGGTGATCAGCCCCAGCATTTT.

The chain links TRBV7-9 to TRBJ2-5; weak D call: TRBD1 (6 bases). This CDR3 comprises 13 residues. Deletions cut 11 bases from V and 0 bases from J, with 13 bases between. Per the germline V gene, CDR1 is SEHNR and CDR2 is FQNEAQ (reference sequence). CDR3 DNA: TGTGCCGGGGGCAACGGGTACCAAGAGACCCAGTACTTC. Translated, it gives CAGGNGYQETQYF.

The chain has TRBV11-2 and TRBJ2-2, with 11 bases aligning to TRBD2. In germline, CDR1 is SGHAT, CDR2 FQNNGV. V was pared by 6 bases and J by 7 bases, with 7 bases of the junction left unmatched. The CDR3 runs 15 residues. This CDR3 reads CASRLLAGAGGELFF. The CDR3 DNA reads TGTGCCAGCAGGTTACTAGCGGGAGCTGGCGGGGAGCTGTTTTTT.

This chain uses TRBV10-3 with TRBJ1-2; D call uncertain. The CDR3 runs to 14 residues. Germline V gives CDR1 ENHRY, CDR2 SYGVKD. Trimming took off 2 bases at V and 2 bases at J, with 9 bases between the two ends. CDR3 coding DNA: TGTGCCATCAGTGAGCTGGCGAAAAACTATGGCTACACCTTC. It specifies CAISELAKNYGYTF.

The chain uses TRBV19 and TRBJ2-2; 7 bases are a match to TRBD1. With V trimmed by 6 bases and J by 1 base, 5 bases remained unmatched. The CDR3 is made up of 15 amino acids. The germline V gene has CDR1 LNHDA and CDR2 SQIVND (reference sequence). For the CDR3, the DNA is TGTGCCAGTAGATACAGGGGCCAGAACACCGGGGAGCTGTTTTTT. Its protein is CASRYRGQNTGELFF. Looking up the rest from reference TRBV19 and TRBJ2-2 gives the full variable domain: DGGITQSPKYLFRKEGQNVTLSCEQNLNHDAMYWYRQDPGQGLRLIYYSQIVNDFQKGDIAEGYSVSREKKESFPLTVTSAQKNPTAFYLCASRYRGQNTGELFFGEGSRLTVL.

This chain connects TRBV11-3 to TRBJ2-1; 8 bases are shared with TRBD2. With 4 bases clipped from V and 4 bases from J, the junction kept 12 bases outside the gene matches. Germline CDR1 and CDR2: SGHNT and YENEEA. The CDR3 is 17 amino acids. The CDR3 spells CASSSAGTRRGYNEQFF. In DNA form, the CDR3 reads TGTGCCAGCAGCTCCGCCGGGACTAGAAGGGGATACAATGAGCAGTTCTTC.

The rearrangement joins TRBV5-1 to TRBJ2-1, with D possibly matching TRBD2 (6 bases). The germline CDR1 and CDR2 sequences are SGHRS and YFSETQ. With 6 bases removed from V and 7 bases from J, the gap between germline ends came to 23 bases. The CDR3 consists of 16 residues. CDR3 protein: CASTLGTGVLRNEQFF. For the CDR3, the DNA is TGCGCCAGCACCCTGGGGACGGGAGTTTTAAGGAATGAGCAGTTCTTC. The whole variable domain, filled in from reference TRBV5-1 and TRBJ2-1, reads KAGVTQTPRYLIKTRGQQVTLSCSPISGHRSVSWYQQTPGQGLQFLFEYFSETQRNKGNFPGRFSGRQFSNSRSEMNVSTLELGDSALYLCASTLGTGVLRNEQFFGPGTRLTVL.